This T cell receptor beta chain derives from a study of Ad26.COV2.S vaccination and SARS-CoV-2 variants. Overall study results and limits: Similar non-spike TCR breadth was seen in vaccine and placebo recipients. An underestimation of total T cell responses may have resulted from the TCR breadth and depth analyses. In vaccinated individuals, spike-specific CD8+ and CD4+ T cell responses reportedly displayed substantial breadth. The study found higher spike-specific TCR breadth in vaccine than placebo recipients.

Trimming at V came to 10 bases and at J to 0 bases, leaving 3 bases not matched to a gene. The CDR3 extends over 13 amino acids. Comments on this clone: Its antigen is not identified.

Here immunoSEQ multiplex PCR was the method, and the copy in TCRdb shows in-frame clones only, minus some. Among around 140,000 clones listed, more than 80% were seen once. The sequencing here drew on peripheral blood, taken after recovery from COVID-19. The gene calls are TRBV12-3 or TRBV12-4 and TRBJ2-1, with 7 nucleotides matching TRBD1. This sequence originates from a human donor who had recovered from COVID-19. The CDR3 loop is CATGQSSYNEQFF. The CDR3 DNA reads as TGTGCCACGGGACAGAGCTCCTACAATGAGCAGTTCTTC.